A single sample is the source of the 21 T cell receptor beta chains below, sequenced in a study of beta chain features in type 1 diabetes. Overall study findings and caveats: TCRB CDR3s from Type 1 diabetes patients were moderately but significantly shorter in all four CD4+ subsets.

Reverse transcription of all isolated RNA meant that expressed TCRB transcripts were sequenced. Profiled with immunoSEQ multiplex PCR; TCRdb holds only in-frame clones, not every one. The table includes around 30,000 clones, around three fifths detected once. The antigens for these receptors are not known. Sequenced: Tregs from blood. The receptors derive from a woman in her 30s with type 1 diabetes.

This clone occurred once. The chain combines TRBV7-9 with TRBJ1-2; a weak D match, TRBD1 (5 bases). From germline, CDR1 is SEHNR and CDR2 FQNEAQ (reference sequence). The V gene lost 4 bases and the J gene lost 0 bases, with 9 bases spanning the gap. The CDR3 runs to 14 residues. The CDR3 DNA reads TGTGCCAGCAGCTATGGGGGGGCTAACTATGGCTACACCTTC. This gives the protein CASSYGGANYGYTF.

The J gene is TRBJ1-1, the V gene TRBV18, with 7 bases lining up with TRBD1. Germline CDR1 and CDR2: KGHSH and LQKENI. This CDR3 is built from 15 residues. Germline trimming cut 5 bases from V and 1 base from J; bases unmatched to any gene: 7. The CDR3 nucleotides read TGTGCCAGCTCATCACACAGGGGAGGGAACACTGAAGCTTTCTTT. As protein: CASSSHRGGNTEAFF.

This chain uses TRBV29-1 with TRBJ1-1, with TRBD1 matching 7 bases. J gave up 1 base and V 6 bases, and 5 bases lay outside the gene matches. Germline V gene data show CDR1 as SQVTM and CDR2 as ANQGSEA. This CDR3 region has 13 residues. CDR3 bases: TGCAGCGTAACGGACAGGAGGAACACTGAAGCTTTCTTT. The encoded protein is CSVTDRRNTEAFF.

The rearrangement links TRBV30 to TRBJ2-3; no clear D. V was clipped by 2 bases and J by 6 bases, with 9 bases between them. This CDR3 is built from 12 residues. The germline gives CDR1 GTSNPN, CDR2 SVGIG (reference sequence). CDR3 DNA: TGTGCCTGGAGTTTTATGAGGGATACGCAGTATTTT. As protein: CAWSFMRDTQYF.

J is TRBJ2-7 and V is TRBV6-5, with 12 bases fitting TRBD1. This CDR3 has 15 amino acids. The V segment lost 6 bases and the J segment 5 bases; nucleotides outside the gene matches: 8. CDR1 is MNHEY, CDR2 SVGAGI, per germline. This CDR3 reads CASRSSGTGGHEQYF. CDR3 sequence (DNA): TGTGCCAGCAGATCCTCCGGGACAGGGGGCCACGAGCAGTACTTC.

The chain has TRBV19 and TRBJ2-2; D possibly corresponds to TRBD2 (5 bases). V gave up 5 bases and J gave up 4 bases, with 14 bases separating them. Germline CDR1 is LNHDA and CDR2 is SQIVND (reference sequence). CDR3 length: 15 amino acids. CDR3 nucleotides: TGTGCCAGTAGTGGGCGTGCGGGCCTCACCGGGGAGCTGTTTTTT. It yields the protein CASSGRAGLTGELFF.

The genes are TRBV5-1 and TRBJ2-1; TRBD2 aligns across 10 bases. The junction had 6 bases not matched to a gene; V was cut back by 4 bases and J by 8 bases. This CDR3 has 14 amino acids. The germline V gene encodes CDR1 SGHRS and CDR2 YFSETQ. CDR3 DNA sequence: TGCGCCAGCAGCCCCCCTAGCGGGAGTGATGAGCAGTTCTTC. It codes for CASSPPSGSDEQFF.

The chain uses TRBV6-6 and TRBJ2-1; 13 bases line up with TRBD2. Germline-derived CDR1 and CDR2 are MNHNY and SVGAGI (reference sequence). This CDR3 contains 16 residues. J gave up 7 bases and V 5 bases, and 8 bases lay outside the gene matches. CDR3 in DNA: TGTGCCAGCAGTCTGGGACTAGCGGGGCCCGGTAATGAGCAGTTCTTC. Its protein is CASSLGLAGPGNEQFF.

J is TRBJ1-1 and V is TRBV7-9; TRBD1 is a possible D gene (5 bases). V lost 1 base to trimming and J lost 1 base, with 7 bases between them. CDR1 is SEHNR and CDR2 is FQNEAQ in the germline V gene (reference sequence). This CDR3 contains 14 residues. CDR3 protein: CASSLEGWNTEAFF. CDR3 sequence (DNA): TGTGCCAGCAGCTTAGAGGGGTGGAACACTGAAGCTTTCTTT.

The chain combines TRBV27 with TRBJ2-6, with TRBD2 identical over 7 bases. Germline trimming cut 6 bases from V and 0 bases from J; bases unmatched to any gene: 2. Germline V CDR1 and CDR2: MNHEY, SMNVEV (reference sequence). This CDR3 has 15 amino acids. CDR3 sequence: CASRPGGSGANVLTF. The CDR3 DNA is TGTGCCAGCAGACCGGGGGGCTCTGGGGCCAACGTCCTGACTTTC.

The chain links TRBV25-1 to TRBJ2-5; a weak D match, TRBD2 (6 bases). Trimming shortened V by 1 base and J by 4 bases, and 13 bases separated the two germline ends. The CDR3 extends over 15 amino acids. CDR1 and CDR2 from the germline V gene are MGHDK and SYGVNS. CDR3 in amino acids: CASSEWGGSRETQYF. The CDR3 DNA sequence: TGTGCCAGCAGTGAATGGGGAGGTTCCCGAGAGACCCAGTACTTC.

V and J are TRBV7-2 and TRBJ2-7; 10 bases align to TRBD1. V was clipped by 1 base and J by 4 bases; unmatched bases: 4. CDR1 is SGHTA, CDR2 FQGNSA, per germline. The CDR3 is 15 residues long. The CDR3 region has the DNA TGTGCCAGCAGCTTAGTAGGGACAGGGGCGTACGAGCAGTACTTC. Translating gives CASSLVGTGAYEQYF. Using reference TRBV7-2 and TRBJ2-7 for the parts outside the CDR3, the full variable domain is GAGVSQSPSNKVTEKGKDVELRCDPISGHTALYWYRQSLGQGLEFLIYFQGNSAPDKSGLPSDRFSAERTGGSVSTLTIQRTQQEDSAVYLCASSLVGTGAYEQYFGPGTRLTVT.

The chain carries TRBV6-5 and TRBJ2-1; D might be TRBD1 (6 bases). Trimming left V 1 base short and J 6 bases short, with 10 bases between. CDR1 is MNHEY and CDR2 is SVGAGI in the germline V gene. The CDR3 extends over 14 amino acids. CDR3 in amino acids: CASSYYRVSNEQFF. The CDR3 coding sequence is TGTGCCAGCAGTTACTACAGGGTATCCAATGAGCAGTTCTTC.

This clone was seen more than once but under ten times. The rearrangement joins TRBV19 to TRBJ1-1, with 8 nucleotides matching TRBD1. Unmatched junction bases numbered 6, after V lost 1 base and J lost 2 bases. The CDR3 runs to 16 residues. Germline-derived CDR1 and CDR2 are LNHDA and SQIVND (reference sequence). CDR3 residues: CASSIVGQVFNTEAFF. The CDR3 DNA follows: TGTGCCAGTAGTATAGTGGGACAGGTCTTTAACACTGAAGCTTTCTTT.

This chain connects TRBV2 to TRBJ2-7; 14 nucleotides line up with TRBD2. There are 17 residues in the CDR3. Germline V gene sequence: CDR1 SNHLY, CDR2 FYNNEI. J was trimmed by 6 bases and V by 6 bases; bases with no gene match: 13. The CDR3 nucleotides read TGTGCCAGCAGCCGCGGGGGACTAGCGGGAGTGAATGGCGAGCAGTACTTC. It translates to CASSRGGLAGVNGEQYF.

In this sample, this clone turned up a few times. The V gene is TRBV7-3, the J gene TRBJ1-1; 10 nucleotides agree with TRBD1. This CDR3 is 15 amino acids long. Germline lookup yields CDR1 SGHTA and CDR2 FQGTGA. After removal of 5 bases from V and 5 bases from J, the junction contained 8 bases not matched to a gene. The CDR3 DNA reads TGTGCCAGCAGCGCTCACTCGGACAGGGGGACTGAAGCTTTCTTT. The encoded protein is CASSAHSDRGTEAFF.

This clone was counted once. The J gene is TRBJ2-7, the V gene TRBV5-6; 11 positions agree with TRBD1. This CDR3 is built from 15 residues. From germline, CDR1 is SGHDT and CDR2 YYEEEE. V was clipped by 0 bases and J by 6 bases; unmatched bases: 5. As DNA, the CDR3 is TGTGCCAGCAGCTTGGCCTGGACAGGGGGCTTCGAGCAGTACTTC. Amino acid sequence: CASSLAWTGGFEQYF.

The table lists this clone with a few counts. V and J are TRBV29-1 and TRBJ2-2, with D possibly matching TRBD2 (6 bases). The CDR3 is made up of 15 amino acids. V was trimmed by 6 bases and J by 4 bases, leaving 18 bases between them. From germline, CDR1 is SQVTM and CDR2 ANQGSEA. The chain's CDR3 is CSVARGGKGTGELFF. Written as DNA, the CDR3 is TGCAGCGTGGCCCGTGGGGGGAAGGGCACCGGGGAGCTGTTTTTT.

The rearrangement joins TRBV5-1 to TRBJ1-2; the D gene is possibly TRBD1 (5 bases). Looked up from germline, CDR1 is SGHRS and CDR2 is YFSETQ. The CDR3 runs to 14 residues. The V end was cut by 1 base, the J end by 3 bases, with 10 bases between. Written as DNA, the CDR3 is TGCGCCAGCAGCTTGAGTGCGACAGACTATGGCTACACCTTC. Translated: CASSLSATDYGYTF. Filled out from reference TRBV5-1 and TRBJ1-2, the complete variable domain reads KAGVTQTPRYLIKTRGQQVTLSCSPISGHRSVSWYQQTPGQGLQFLFEYFSETQRNKGNFPGRFSGRQFSNSRSEMNVSTLELGDSALYLCASSLSATDYGYTFGSGTRLTVV.

This chain joins TRBV6-5 and TRBJ2-3; 8 nucleotides line up with TRBD2. After removal of 4 bases from V and 0 bases from J, the junction contained 3 bases not matched to a gene. The CDR3 loop spans 15 amino acids. Germline-derived CDR1 and CDR2 are MNHEY and SVGAGI. The chain's CDR3 is CASSFSSGSTDTQYF. The CDR3, as DNA: TGTGCCAGCAGTTTTTCTAGCGGGAGCACAGATACGCAGTATTTT.

CDR3 protein: CASSPHPGTGGNEQYF. As DNA, the CDR3 is TGTGCCAGCAGTCCCCACCCCGGGACAGGGGGCAACGAGCAGTACTTC. This chain joins TRBV28 and TRBJ2-7, with TRBD1 matching over 12 bases. The CDR3 runs 16 residues. Trimming cost V 5 bases and J 5 bases; bases outside gene matches: 10. CDR1 and CDR2 from the germline V gene are MDHEN and SYDVKM.